These 31 T cell receptor beta chains originate from one sample sequenced in a study of blood T cell repertoires in COVID-19. TCRdb keeps only in-frame clones here, not all; method: immunoSEQ multiplex PCR. The sample consists of around 240,000 clones, 84% of them appearing once. The sequenced sample consisted of peripheral blood. These receptor sequences come from a woman aged 40 to 50 who had recovered from COVID-19.

The rearrangement links TRBV30 to TRBJ2-7; D not certain. CDR3 size: 12 residues. CDR1 and CDR2 (germline): GTSNPN, SVGIG (reference sequence). V was clipped by 5 bases and J by 4 bases, with 12 bases between them. The CDR3 coding sequence is TGTGCCTGGGGCTCTTCCTCTTACGAGCAGTACTTC. Translating it yields CAWGSSSYEQYF.

In its sample, this clone was seen a few times. This rearrangement joins TRBV19 to TRBJ1-1; 11 nucleotides agree with TRBD1. Germline V gene sequence: CDR1 LNHDA, CDR2 SQIVND (reference sequence). V was pared by 5 bases and J by 1 base, with 6 bases of the junction left unmatched. CDR3 length equals 16 residues. The CDR3 region has the DNA TGTGCCAGTAGTCCCTGGACAGGGGGCCCGAACACTGAAGCTTTCTTT. Translation: CASSPWTGGPNTEAFF.

In DNA, the CDR3 is TGTGCCAGCAGCGGGGTGGGACAGGGCGGCACTGAAGCTTTCTTT. Translation gives CASSGVGQGGTEAFF. The chain has TRBV9 and TRBJ1-1; 9 bases fit TRBD1. Unmatched junction bases numbered 7, after V lost 3 bases and J lost 4 bases. The CDR3 is 15 residues long. Germline V gene lookup returns CDR1 SGDLS and CDR2 YYNGEE.

V usage is TRBV4-1 and J usage is TRBJ1-2; TRBD1 is a possible D gene (6 bases). The CDR3 has 14 residues. V gave up 0 bases and J gave up 6 bases, with 11 bases separating them. Germline assignment: CDR1 MGHRA and CDR2 YSYEKL. CDR3: CASSQDRGVDGYTF. DNA of the CDR3: TGCGCCAGCAGCCAAGACAGGGGAGTTGATGGCTACACCTTC.

The genes are TRBV5-4 and TRBJ2-4, with D perhaps matching TRBD2 (5 bases). Germline V gene lookup returns CDR1 SGHNT and CDR2 YYREEE (reference sequence). V was trimmed by 4 bases and J by 9 bases, leaving 17 bases between them. CDR3 length: 14 amino acids. The CDR3 DNA reads TGTGCCAGCAGCCCCGGGAATCGCGACGGCATTCAGTACTTC. It yields the protein CASSPGNRDGIQYF.

This chain uses TRBV7-2 with TRBJ1-2, with unresolved D. Per the germline V gene, CDR1 is SGHTA and CDR2 is FQGNSA. V was pared by 5 bases and J by 5 bases, with 12 bases between. The CDR3 sequence is 13 residues long. The CDR3 loop is CASSPGRTYGYTF. In DNA, the CDR3 is TGTGCCAGCAGCCCAGGACGGACTTATGGCTACACCTTC.

This rearrangement joins TRBV4-2 to TRBJ2-5, with 11 bases identical to TRBD2. Per germline, CDR1 LGHNA and CDR2 YNFKEQ. The CDR3 extends over 14 amino acids. V trimming: 1 base; J trimming: 5 bases; junction bases outside the gene matches: 0. The CDR3: CASSQGTSGETQYF. The CDR3 region has the DNA TGTGCCAGCAGCCAAGGGACTAGCGGGGAGACCCAGTACTTC.

The V gene is TRBV2, the J gene TRBJ2-7; 8 nucleotides agree with TRBD2. Germline V gene lookup returns CDR1 SNHLY and CDR2 FYNNEI. The junction had 6 bases not matched to a gene; V was cut back by 8 bases and J by 0 bases. The CDR3 is 14 amino acids. CDR3 in DNA: TGTGCCAGCGATAGCGGGGTTTACTCCTACGAGCAGTACTTC. The encoded protein is CASDSGVYSYEQYF.

The gene calls are TRBV7-8 and TRBJ1-4; D is unresolved. The ends were cut back, 2 bases at V and 4 bases at J, with 11 bases in the middle. Germline-derived CDR1 and CDR2 are SGHVS and FQNEAQ. The CDR3 totals 15 residues. CDR3 amino acids: CASSLNQANNEKLFF. The CDR3 DNA follows: TGTGCCAGCAGCTTAAACCAGGCGAATAATGAAAAACTGTTTTTT.

In its sample, this clone was seen a few times. The gene calls are TRBV19 and TRBJ1-1; D is unresolved. Germline V gives CDR1 LNHDA, CDR2 SQIVND (reference sequence). This CDR3 has 13 amino acids. V lost 5 bases and J lost 0, with 7 bases in between. DNA for the CDR3: TGTGCCAGTAGTGTTAGTCTGAACACTGAAGCTTTCTTT. It codes for CASSVSLNTEAFF.

The chain combines TRBV7-2 with TRBJ2-3, with D possibly matching TRBD1 (6 bases). The V gene's germline CDR1 is SGHTA and CDR2 FQGNSA. The CDR3 covers 15 residues. The V end was cut by 4 bases, the J end by 0 bases, with 11 bases between. The CDR3 nucleotides read TGTGCCAGCAGCTCCTGGACAGTTAGCACAGATACGCAGTATTTT. Protein sequence: CASSSWTVSTDTQYF. Based on the CDR3 plus reference TRBV7-2 and TRBJ2-3, the full variable domain is GAGVSQSPSNKVTEKGKDVELRCDPISGHTALYWYRQSLGQGLEFLIYFQGNSAPDKSGLPSDRFSAERTGGSVSTLTIQRTQQEDSAVYLCASSSWTVSTDTQYFGPGTRLTVL.

The gene calls are TRBV2 and TRBJ2-3; 8 nucleotides align to TRBD2. This CDR3 contains 16 residues. With 6 bases clipped from V and 5 bases from J, the junction kept 13 bases outside the gene matches. Germline CDR1 reads SNHLY; CDR2 reads FYNNEI. This CDR3 is CASRWTSTLAGDTQYF. The CDR3 region has the DNA TGTGCCAGCAGGTGGACTAGCACCCTGGCAGGAGATACGCAGTATTTT.

The chain links TRBV19 to TRBJ1-1; TRBD1 aligns across 9 bases. Germline CDR1 LNHDA, CDR2 SQIVND (reference sequence). J lost 8 bases, V lost 7 bases, and 11 bases had no gene match. There are 14 residues in the CDR3. Here the CDR3 reads CASTRQGQGREAFF. Written as DNA, the CDR3 is TGTGCCAGTACGAGACAGGGACAGGGACGGGAAGCTTTCTTT.

The table lists this clone with a few counts. The CDR3 DNA reads as TGTGCCAGCAGCCGTCAGGCGAACACTGAAGCTTTCTTT. Amino acids: CASSRQANTEAFF. The J gene is TRBJ1-1, the V gene TRBV5-5; no clear D. CDR1 is SGHKS, CDR2 YYEKEE, per germline (reference sequence). The CDR3 runs 13 residues. Deletions cut 4 bases from V and 1 base from J, with 8 bases between.

V and J are TRBV5-1 and TRBJ2-2; the match to TRBD1 covers 7 bases. The CDR3 sequence is 15 residues long. J lost 4 bases, V lost 3 bases, and 6 bases had no gene match. Germline values: CDR1 SGHRS, CDR2 YFSETQ. CDR3 sequence reads: CASSWDRVGTGELFF. CDR3 bases: TGCGCCAGCAGCTGGGACAGAGTCGGCACCGGGGAGCTGTTTTTT.

V and J are TRBV18 and TRBJ1-1; D is uncertain. V gave up 5 bases and J gave up 2 bases, with 12 bases separating them. Germline loops: CDR1 KGHSH, CDR2 LQKENI. The CDR3 is 14 residues long. In DNA, the CDR3 is TGTGCCAGCTCAAGACCGGGAGAAAACACTGAAGCTTTCTTT. This sequence encodes CASSRPGENTEAFF. Complete variable domain (other parts from reference TRBV18 and TRBJ1-1): NAGVMQNPRHLVRRRGQEARLRCSPMKGHSHVYWYRQLPEEGLKFMVYLQKENIIDESGMPKERFSAEFPKEGPSILRIQQVVRGDSAAYFCASSRPGENTEAFFGQGTRLTVV.

This chain connects TRBV6-5 to TRBJ1-2, with D maybe TRBD1 (6 bases). This CDR3 has 12 residues. Germline lookup yields CDR1 MNHEY and CDR2 SVGAGI. The V end was cut by 6 bases, the J end by 6 bases, with 11 bases between. Here the CDR3 reads CASSLQGHGYTF. The CDR3 DNA reads TGTGCCAGCAGCCTACAGGGTCATGGCTACACCTTC.

V gene TRBV5-1 combines with J gene TRBJ2-4; tentative D call: TRBD2 (5 bases). The V end lost 4 bases, the J end lost 8 bases, and 19 bases lay between the germline ends. The CDR3 is 15 residues long. Germline V gene lookup returns CDR1 SGHRS and CDR2 YFSETQ. CDR3 residues: CASSLTGSESDIQYF. The CDR3 DNA reads as TGCGCCAGCAGCCTTACGGGGAGCGAATCCGACATTCAGTACTTC. The full variable domain, in which reference TRBV5-1 and TRBJ2-4 provide the parts outside the CDR3, is KAGVTQTPRYLIKTRGQQVTLSCSPISGHRSVSWYQQTPGQGLQFLFEYFSETQRNKGNFPGRFSGRQFSNSRSEMNVSTLELGDSALYLCASSLTGSESDIQYFGAGTRLSVL.

The chain uses TRBV11-2 and TRBJ2-7; 8 positions agree with TRBD1. Germline values: CDR1 SGHAT, CDR2 FQNNGV. V lost 7 bases to trimming and J lost 6 bases; unmatched junction nucleotides: 11. This CDR3 comprises 14 residues. The CDR3 loop is CASILGQGSGEQYF. The CDR3 nucleotides are TGTGCCAGCATCCTCGGACAGGGATCTGGCGAGCAGTACTTC. Variable domain in full (rest from reference TRBV11-2 and TRBJ2-7): EAGVAQSPRYKIIEKRQSVAFWCNPISGHATLYWYQQILGQGPKLLIQFQNNGVVDDSQLPKDRFSAERLKGVDSTLKIQPAKLEDSAVYLCASILGQGSGEQYFGPGTRLTVT.

This chain joins TRBV7-2 and TRBJ1-2; D is uncertain. CDR3 length: 15 amino acids. From germline, CDR1 is SGHTA and CDR2 FQGNSA. Trimming cost V 1 base and J 3 bases, with 12 bases left between them. The CDR3 region has the DNA TGTGCCAGCAGCTTAGGCGCGCGGAATTACTATGGCTACACCTTC. Residues: CASSLGARNYYGYTF. The full variable domain, its missing parts supplied by reference TRBV7-2 and TRBJ1-2, is GAGVSQSPSNKVTEKGKDVELRCDPISGHTALYWYRQSLGQGLEFLIYFQGNSAPDKSGLPSDRFSAERTGGSVSTLTIQRTQQEDSAVYLCASSLGARNYYGYTFGSGTRLTVV.

The table lists this clone with a few counts. This sequence joins TRBV7-2 and TRBJ1-6; D is uncertain. The germline V gene has CDR1 SGHTA and CDR2 FQGNSA. Between the trimmed V and J ends, which lost 4 bases and 10 bases, there was a span of 17 bases. The CDR3 loop spans 15 amino acids. This CDR3 is CASSSASGGQSPLHF. CDR3 coding DNA: TGTGCCAGCAGCTCCGCCTCCGGAGGGCAATCACCCCTCCACTTT.

The chain joins TRBV11-3 to TRBJ2-5; 7 bases align to TRBD1. CDR3 length equals 17 residues. Germline loops: CDR1 SGHNT, CDR2 YENEEA. Trimming at V came to 1 base and at J to 0 bases, leaving 8 bases not matched to a gene. The DNA of the CDR3 is TGTGCCAGCAGCTTAGTCGGGACAGCTCCGTACCAAGAGACCCAGTACTTC. This encodes CASSLVGTAPYQETQYF.

This chain joins TRBV7-9 and TRBJ2-2; D is uncertain. V lost 8 bases to trimming and J lost 2 bases, with 3 bases between them. Germline V lookup: CDR1 SEHNR, CDR2 FQNEAQ (reference sequence). The CDR3 has 11 residues. The CDR3 sequence is CASQNTGELFF. CDR3 nucleotide sequence: TGTGCCAGCCAAAACACCGGGGAGCTGTTTTTT.

This rearrangement joins TRBV19 to TRBJ1-1, with D possibly TRBD1 on 6 matching bases. V was clipped by 1 base and J by 3 bases, with 12 bases between them. Germline V CDR1 and CDR2: LNHDA, SQIVND (reference sequence). This CDR3 has 15 amino acids. CDR3 bases: TGTGCCAGTAGTATAGGGCAGGGGACGGACACTGAAGCTTTCTTT. This codes for CASSIGQGTDTEAFF. Looking up the rest from reference TRBV19 and TRBJ1-1 gives the full variable domain: DGGITQSPKYLFRKEGQNVTLSCEQNLNHDAMYWYRQDPGQGLRLIYYSQIVNDFQKGDIAEGYSVSREKKESFPLTVTSAQKNPTAFYLCASSIGQGTDTEAFFGQGTRLTVV.

The gene calls are TRBV4-3 and TRBJ1-2, with TRBD1 identical over 9 bases. Germline loops: CDR1 LGHNA, CDR2 YSLEER. The CDR3 covers 14 residues. Trimming removed 1 base from V and 3 bases from J; junction bases left unmatched: 0. The CDR3 region is CASSQGDRDYGYTF. For the CDR3, the DNA is TGCGCCAGCAGCCAAGGGGACAGGGACTATGGCTACACCTTC.

The rearrangement joins TRBV5-1 to TRBJ2-1; 7 bases match TRBD2. Germline-derived CDR1 and CDR2 are SGHRS and YFSETQ. The length of the CDR3 is 16 residues. V shed 0 bases, J shed 6 bases, and the junction held 9 bases outside the gene matches. The CDR3 reads CASSLGEGLPGNEQFF. The DNA of the CDR3 is TGCGCCAGCAGCTTGGGGGAGGGGCTACCTGGCAATGAGCAGTTCTTC.

The count of this clone is one. The chain links TRBV19 to TRBJ1-2; 7 nucleotides match TRBD1. The CDR3 contains 15 residues. V was pared by 7 bases and J by 2 bases, with 10 bases of the junction left unmatched. CDR1 and CDR2 (germline): LNHDA, SQIVND (reference sequence). The CDR3 sequence is CASTPQGIGNYGYTF. For the CDR3, the DNA is TGTGCCAGTACTCCACAGGGGATAGGAAACTATGGCTACACCTTC.

The rearrangement links TRBV9 to TRBJ2-3; 14 bases match TRBD2. The CDR3 covers 18 residues. V dropped 6 bases and J dropped 6; count of bases not matched to a gene: 15. Germline V gene data show CDR1 as SGDLS and CDR2 as YYNGEE. DNA of the CDR3: TGTGCCAGCACGAGGTGGGGAGGACTAGCGGGGGGCGACGATACGCAGTATTTT. Encoded protein: CASTRWGGLAGGDDTQYF.

The chain employs TRBV4-2 and TRBJ2-6; no clear D. Trimming removed 7 bases from V and 2 bases from J, with 18 bases in between. The CDR3 spans 17 residues. Germline loops: CDR1 LGHNA, CDR2 YNFKEQ. The DNA of the CDR3 is TGTGCCAGCACCACCCTGACAATTTCCACTGGGGCCAACGTCCTGACTTTC. It is translated as CASTTLTISTGANVLTF.

The rearrangement uses TRBV29-1 and TRBJ1-2; 9 bases match TRBD1. The junction had 12 bases not matched to a gene; V was cut back by 7 bases and J by 9 bases. Germline V CDR1 and CDR2: SQVTM, ANQGSEA. The CDR3 runs to 13 residues. The CDR3 DNA sequence: TGCAGCGCCTACGTGGGACAGGGTGATCGCTACACCTTC. It yields the protein CSAYVGQGDRYTF.

The chain recombines TRBV19 with TRBJ2-4, with TRBD2 as a possible D gene (6 bases). Deletions cut 6 bases from V and 8 bases from J, with 14 bases between. The length of the CDR3 is 13 residues. Germline CDR1 LNHDA, CDR2 SQIVND (reference sequence). CDR3 region: CASRWRGEHIQYF. DNA of the CDR3: TGTGCCAGTAGGTGGAGGGGAGAACACATTCAGTACTTC.